This TCR beta chain is from a study of beta chain features in type 1 diabetes. Study results and limitations: Type 1 diabetes patients had TCRB CDR3s that were shorter (moderately but significantly so) in all four CD4+ subsets.

In its sample, this clone was seen a few times. Its target is unknown. The sequenced template was cDNA made from the entire isolated RNA. Method: immunoSEQ multiplex PCR; TCRdb's copy keeps in-frame clones and lacks some. The sample includes about 270,000 clones, around 15% of them seen just once. Looked up from germline, CDR1 is LNHDA and CDR2 is SQIVND (reference sequence). Trimming removed 6 bases from V and 7 bases from J; junction bases left unmatched: 12. This CDR3 spans 16 amino acids. Source material: naive CD4+ T cells from blood. The gene calls are TRBV19 and TRBJ2-2, with TRBD1 identical over 9 bases. The clonotype originates from a man aged 25-40 years with type 1 diabetes. Here the CDR3 reads CASRVRGQGSFGELFF. For the CDR3, the DNA is TGTGCCAGTAGGGTCCGGGGACAGGGTTCGTTCGGGGAGCTGTTTTTT.